This passage covers 30 T cell receptor beta chains from one sample sequenced in a study of T cell responses to AZD1222 COVID-19 vaccine. Repertoires were generated with immunoSEQ multiplex PCR, while TCRdb's copy carries only in-frame clones and drops some. This sample yields 140,000 or so clones, of which roughly 90% are seen a single time; roughly 1.8% belongs to the top ten. The starting material was peripheral blood, obtained 28 days after the second AZD1222 dose. Receptors originate from an adult who received the AZD1222 COVID-19 vaccine.

The J gene is TRBJ2-7, the V gene TRBV3-1 (or the pseudogene TRBV3-2); TRBD2 matches 9 bases. The ends lost 0 bases at V and 2 bases at J; junction bases unmatched: 5. This CDR3 comprises 16 residues. Germline V gives CDR1 LGHDT, CDR2 YNNKEL (reference sequence). The CDR3 loop reads CASSQDRLAGTYEQYF. CDR3 bases: TGTGCCAGCAGCCAAGACAGGCTAGCGGGAACCTACGAGCAGTACTTC.

This clone was detected only once. The chain combines TRBV28 with TRBJ1-1; possible D gene TRBD1, 5 bases. The V end was cut by 5 bases, the J end by 1 base, with 26 bases between. The CDR3 loop spans 19 amino acids. Germline V gene sequence: CDR1 MDHEN, CDR2 SYDVKM. This CDR3 is CASSHLYGDWVGGNTEAFF. The CDR3 nucleotides read TGTGCCAGCAGTCACCTTTACGGGGATTGGGTTGGGGGGAACACTGAAGCTTTCTTT.

The J gene is TRBJ1-5, the V gene TRBV7-2; D is unresolved. Germline V gene lookup returns CDR1 SGHTA and CDR2 FQGNSA. Between the trimmed V and J ends, which lost 5 bases and 0 bases, there was a span of 11 bases. The CDR3 consists of 15 residues. The CDR3 region has the DNA TGTGCCAGCAGCCGCTCACTCTTTAGCAATCAGCCCCAGCATTTT. This encodes CASSRSLFSNQPQHF.

J is TRBJ1-2 and V is TRBV4-3, with a weak D call TRBD1 (6 bases). CDR3 length: 16 residues. The V end was cut by 1 base, the J end by 1 base, with 13 bases between. Germline V gene lookup returns CDR1 LGHNA and CDR2 YSLEER. The CDR3 nucleotides are TGCGCCAGCAGCCAAGCCCAACAGGGATTTAACTATGGCTACACCTTC. It yields the protein CASSQAQQGFNYGYTF.

The rearrangement links TRBV11-2 to TRBJ2-7, with 13 bases fitting TRBD2. This CDR3 has 16 amino acids. Unmatched junction bases numbered 8, after V lost 5 bases and J lost 4 bases. CDR1 is SGHAT and CDR2 is FQNNGV in the germline V gene. The CDR3 sequence is CASSLGLAGIRYEQYF. The DNA of the CDR3 is TGTGCCAGCAGCCTGGGACTAGCGGGAATTCGGTACGAGCAGTACTTC.

This clone has just one count. This chain links TRBV5-1 with TRBJ2-7; TRBD1 matches at 7 bases. CDR1 is SGHRS, CDR2 YFSETQ, per germline. V was clipped by 4 bases and J by 0 bases; unmatched bases: 4. The CDR3 is 14 residues long. CDR3 in DNA: TGCGCCAGCAGCCGAGGGGGCAGCTCCTACGAGCAGTACTTC. The encoded protein is CASSRGGSSYEQYF.

The V gene is TRBV4-1, the J gene TRBJ2-1; a weak D match, TRBD2 (5 bases). Trimming shortened V by 1 base and J by 0 bases, and 13 bases separated the two germline ends. Germline loops: CDR1 MGHRA, CDR2 YSYEKL. This CDR3 region has 17 residues. CDR3 coding DNA: TGCGCCAGCAGCCAAGGGGTAGCGAAGAGCTCCTACAATGAGCAGTTCTTC. Its translation: CASSQGVAKSSYNEQFF.

This chain joins TRBV5-5 and TRBJ1-6; D perhaps matches TRBD1 (6 bases). The CDR3 is 11 amino acids. Germline-derived CDR1 and CDR2 are SGHKS and YYEKEE (reference sequence). V was clipped by 4 bases and J by 14 bases, with 10 bases between them. In DNA form, the CDR3 reads TGTGCCAGCAGCCAGGGGAACTCCCTCCACTTT. Translation gives CASSQGNSLHF.

The rearrangement links TRBV10-2 to TRBJ1-1; perhaps TRBD1 as D (5 bases). The germline V gene has CDR1 WSHSY and CDR2 SAAADI. CDR3 size: 10 residues. The CDR3 sequence: CGRGGVEAFF. In DNA, the CDR3 is TGCGGTAGGGGAGGGGTTGAAGCTTTCTTT.

This clone occurred once. The chain joins TRBV5-1 to TRBJ2-5; 11 nucleotides line up with TRBD2. The V gene end was trimmed by 0 bases and the J gene end by 0 bases; junction bases not matched to a gene: 16. The CDR3 runs to 21 residues. The germline V gene encodes CDR1 SGHRS and CDR2 YFSETQ. CDR3 DNA: TGCGCCAGCAGCTTGGCCGGTCCGGGACTAGCGGATTCATATTACCAAGAGACCCAGTACTTC. Translated, it gives CASSLAGPGLADSYYQETQYF.

The chain uses TRBV5-1 and TRBJ2-6; D call uncertain. V lost 0 bases, J lost 2 bases, and 3 bases lay in between. This CDR3 has 14 amino acids. From germline, CDR1 is SGHRS and CDR2 YFSETQ. The CDR3 DNA reads TGCGCCAGCAGCTTGGCCACTGGGGCCAACGTCCTGACTTTC. Translation gives CASSLATGANVLTF.

The table lists this clone with a few counts. This rearrangement joins TRBV6-5 to TRBJ1-6, with 7 bases lining up with TRBD1. Germline CDR1 MNHEY, CDR2 SVGAGI. The CDR3 contains 14 residues. Trimming cost V 6 bases and J 6 bases; bases outside gene matches: 5. As DNA, the CDR3 is TGTGCCAGCAGGACCAGACAGGGTAATTCACCCCTCCACTTT. As protein: CASRTRQGNSPLHF.

The chain couples TRBV6-2 or TRBV6-3 to TRBJ2-7; no clear D. The CDR3 has 11 amino acids. CDR1 and CDR2 (germline): MNHEY, SVGEGT. V was clipped by 6 bases and J by 0 bases, with 3 bases between them. In DNA form, the CDR3 reads TGTGCCAGCAGCCGCTCCTACGAGCAGTACTTC. This sequence encodes CASSRSYEQYF.

The chain combines TRBV11-3 with TRBJ2-1, with 7 bases matching TRBD2. Germline CDR1 reads SGHNT; CDR2 reads YENEEA. The CDR3 is made up of 16 amino acids. V shed 5 bases, J shed 2 bases, and the junction held 9 bases outside the gene matches. CDR3 residues: CASSNGGGITYNEQFF. CDR3 nucleotide sequence: TGTGCCAGCAGCAACGGCGGGGGAATTACCTACAATGAGCAGTTCTTC.

The chain combines TRBV13 with TRBJ2-3, with 11 bases aligning to TRBD2. The CDR3 contains 16 residues. J lost 2 bases, V lost 1 base, and 2 bases had no gene match. The germline CDR1 and CDR2 sequences are PRHDT and FYEKMQ (reference sequence). The chain's CDR3 is CASSLATSGNTDTQYF. In nucleotides, the CDR3 is TGTGCCAGCAGCTTAGCGACTAGCGGGAACACAGATACGCAGTATTTT.

The sample holds a few counts of this clone. The rearrangement links TRBV21-1 to TRBJ2-7; the table's TRBD1 call for D was not verified on the DNA. TRBV21-1 represents a pseudogene. The CDR3 is 18 amino acids. CDR3 DNA: TGTGCCAGCAGGAAAATCGTTATGAGGGACAGGGATATCGGGGGGTTTGAGTTC. The encoded protein is CASRKIVMRDRDIGGFEF.

This chain uses TRBV6-1 with TRBJ2-7, with D perhaps TRBD1 or TRBD2 (6 bases each). The germline V gene encodes CDR1 MNHNS and CDR2 SASEGT. V was clipped by 3 bases and J by 6 bases, with 9 bases between them. This CDR3 has 12 residues. CDR3 region: CASSDGGREQYF. The DNA of the CDR3 is TGTGCCAGCAGTGATGGGGGGCGCGAGCAGTACTTC.

J is TRBJ2-7 and V is TRBV27; 9 bases line up with TRBD1. Trimming removed 5 bases from V and 5 bases from J; junction bases left unmatched: 7. The CDR3 length is 14 residues. Germline CDR1 reads MNHEY; CDR2 reads SMNVEV (reference sequence). The CDR3 loop reads CASSEGTGRHEQYF. The CDR3 nucleotides are TGTGCCAGCAGTGAAGGGACAGGGAGACACGAGCAGTACTTC.

This chain connects TRBV19 to TRBJ1-2, with D unresolved. Germline lookup yields CDR1 LNHDA and CDR2 SQIVND (reference sequence). The CDR3 spans 12 residues. The ends were cut back, 11 bases at V and 5 bases at J, with 15 bases in the middle. The CDR3 sequence is CAYSPPFYGYTF. The CDR3 DNA follows: TGTGCCTATTCACCGCCGTTTTATGGCTACACCTTC.

This sequence joins TRBV4-1 and TRBJ1-2; no definite D call. Trimming took off 0 bases at V and 6 bases at J, with 23 bases between the two ends. Per the germline V gene, CDR1 is MGHRA and CDR2 is YSYEKL. The CDR3 is 18 amino acids. The CDR3, as DNA: TGCGCCAGCAGCCAAGATCCCCCACACAGCGCAAGAACGAATGGCTACACCTTC. It specifies CASSQDPPHSARTNGYTF.

This clone was detected only once. In DNA, the CDR3 is TGTGCCAGCAGCTTATATTCTGGGGCCAACGTCCTGACTTTC. This gives the protein CASSLYSGANVLTF. The rearrangement links TRBV11-2 to TRBJ2-6, with D unclear. V was shortened by 2 bases and J by 1 base, with 3 bases between the two germline ends. The CDR3 runs 14 residues. The germline CDR1 and CDR2 sequences are SGHAT and FQNNGV.

The chain uses TRBV4-1 and TRBJ1-2, with a possible D match to TRBD1 (5 bases). Trimming removed 4 bases at V and 3 bases at J, with 15 bases between. Germline CDR1 and CDR2: MGHRA and YSYEKL. CDR3 length: 15 residues. In DNA, the CDR3 is TGCGCCAGCAGCCCGACCGAACTGGGGGACTATGGCTACACCTTC. Protein: CASSPTELGDYGYTF.

V is TRBV28 and J is TRBJ2-1; 9 bases agree with TRBD2. V shed 6 bases and J 8 bases; nucleotides not matched to a gene: 8. The CDR3 covers 14 residues. CDR1 MDHEN and CDR2 SYDVKM come from the germline V gene. The CDR3 loop is CASRGRLAVYEQFF. The CDR3 DNA reads as TGTGCCAGCAGGGGGAGACTAGCGGTGTATGAGCAGTTCTTC.

CDR3 DNA: TGTGCCAGCAGCCCTGGACCGAGGGGCTACACCTTC. Protein sequence: CASSPGPRGYTF. The chain uses TRBV28 and TRBJ1-2; D is unresolved. V was cut by 6 bases and J by 8 bases, with 13 bases left in between. CDR1 MDHEN and CDR2 SYDVKM come from the germline V gene. CDR3 size: 12 residues.

The V call is TRBV11-1, the J call TRBJ1-6; D gene unclear. The CDR3 has 14 amino acids. The V and J ends lost 3 bases and 10 bases respectively, with 13 bases between them. Germline loops: CDR1 SGHAT, CDR2 FQDESV (reference sequence). The CDR3 sequence is CASSLDPEASPLHF. In DNA, the CDR3 is TGTGCCAGCAGCTTGGATCCGGAGGCATCACCCCTCCACTTT.

The V call is TRBV28, the J call TRBJ2-7; a weak D match, TRBD2 (6 bases). The V gene lost 5 bases and the J gene lost 0 bases, with 11 bases spanning the gap. The germline V gene encodes CDR1 MDHEN and CDR2 SYDVKM. The CDR3 consists of 14 residues. The CDR3 sequence: CASSAPGGSYEQYF. The CDR3 DNA is TGTGCCAGCAGTGCCCCCGGGGGCTCCTACGAGCAGTACTTC.

The chain couples TRBV6-6 to TRBJ2-5; D possibly uses TRBD1 or TRBD2 (5 bases each). This CDR3 is 14 amino acids long. Germline V gene sequence: CDR1 MNHNY, CDR2 SVGAGI (reference sequence). V dropped 5 bases and J dropped 4 bases, with 14 bases sitting between them. In nucleotides, the CDR3 is TGTGCCAGCAGTACGAACCGGGACCGAGAGACCCAGTACTTC. Residues: CASSTNRDRETQYF.

The chain uses TRBV30 and TRBJ1-2; TRBD1 agrees at 8 bases. The junction had 9 bases not matched to a gene; V was cut back by 2 bases and J by 7 bases. The length of the CDR3 is 14 residues. The germline V gene encodes CDR1 GTSNPN and CDR2 SVGIG (reference sequence). The CDR3 DNA reads as TGTGCCTGGAGTCCCGACCAGGGGGCGGGTGGCTACACCTTC. It yields the protein CAWSPDQGAGGYTF.

V gene TRBV10-2 combines with J gene TRBJ2-7; D remains ambiguous. Germline V gene sequence: CDR1 WSHSY, CDR2 SAAADI. The CDR3 has 13 residues. V lost 0 bases, J lost 0 bases, and 3 bases lay in between. The CDR3 bases are TGCGCCAGCAGTGAGTCCGGCTCCTACGAGCAGTACTTC. It yields the protein CASSESGSYEQYF.

J is TRBJ2-2 and V is TRBV7-3; D not resolved. V gave up 2 bases and J gave up 6 bases, with 4 bases separating them. CDR1 is SGHTA and CDR2 is FQGTGA in the germline V gene. The CDR3 consists of 12 residues. CDR3 region: CASSLGAGELFF. CDR3 nucleotides: TGTGCCAGCAGCTTAGGGGCCGGGGAGCTGTTTTTT.